Here is one TCR beta chain with its context. Its antigen is still unknown. No base qualities exist here, and no much larger clone lies one base off it. The data are from a study of Ad26.COV2.S vaccination and SARS-CoV-2 variants (dated by TCRdb to 2020 to 2023). For the study in its entirety: TCRbeta repertoire sequencing was used to assess the specificity and breadth of SARS-CoV-2-reactive T cell receptors after Ad26.COV2.S vaccination. A total of 32 samples were included in the TCR-sequenced set, comprising 19 Ad26.COV2.S vaccine recipients, 5 placebo recipients and 8 SARS-CoV-2 convalescent individuals.

General findings and caveats noted by the study authors: Non-spike TCR breadth was comparable between vaccine and placebo recipients, consistent with the vaccine containing only spike. After vaccination, substantial breadth of spike-specific CD8+ and CD4+ T cell responses was reported. The authors noted that total T cell responses may have been underestimated by the TCR breadth and depth analyses. Ad26.COV2.S recipients had higher spike-specific TCR breadth than placebo recipients (P = 0.0014).

The immunoSEQ Assay was the method used to sequence TCRbeta CDR3 regions. After extraction, genomic DNA underwent amplification by bias-controlled multiplex PCR, followed by high-throughput sequencing. The study's own analysis went as follows. To quantify the absolute abundance of every unique TCRbeta CDR3 region, sequences were collapsed and filtered. Usable DNA was measured by amplifying reference genes present in all nucleated cells, and TCRbeta template counts were normalized to that usable DNA to estimate T cell fraction. Repertoire TCRs were annotated as SARS-CoV-2-specific by exact matching of V gene, CDR3 amino acid sequence and J gene to a known reactive TCR set. The reference SARS-CoV-2 TCR set was obtained from MIRA and was filtered for enrichment in COVID-19-positive ImmuneCODE repertoires, whereby public or cross-reactive TCRs were removed. Using the MIRA antigens, annotated TCRs were further analysed by specific ORF or by position within an ORF. Breadth was defined as the number of annotated unique rearrangements divided by the total number of unique productive rearrangements, and depth was defined as the summed frequency of the annotated unique rearrangements. Two-sided Wilcoxon rank-sum tests were applied when comparing TCR breadth between groups. The clones in this table, taken by TCRdb from immuneACCESS, are in-frame only. Not every clone is retained; where verified, under half of the shortfall comes from an unresolved V gene, and the cause of the rest is unknown. That table supplies the V and J calls and clone size; D and trimming were determined from the DNA. This sample comprises about 350,000 clones, about 90% of them detected only once. Of the sample, about 3.9% falls within the top ten clones.

This specimen's time point label, interpreted: individuals recovered from natural SARS-CoV-2 infection. This clonotype was sampled from a human donor who had recovered from COVID-19. The specimen comprised peripheral blood, sampled after recovery from COVID-19.

The CDR3: CASSSSQQRAKNIQYF. The DNA reads as follows: TGTGCCAGCAGTTCCTCCCAGCAGAGGGCCAAAAACATTCAGTACTTC. The chain is assembled from TRBV27 and TRBJ2-4; confidence is insufficient to name the D gene. Reading the germline V gene (reference sequence) gives CDR1 MNHEY and CDR2 SMNVEV. Deletion took 4 bases off V and 1 base off J, with a span of 14 bases between the germline ends. From its cysteine to its phenylalanine, the CDR3 spans 16 amino acids. Just the 48-base CDR3 DNA is kept, in frame starting at base 1.